Following are 8 T cell receptor beta chains from one sample sequenced in a study of cytotoxic CD8 clonotypes in ibrutinib-treated CLL. Using immunoSEQ multiplex PCR, the repertoire was profiled, and TCRdb retains in-frame clones only, with some absent. The sample yields tens of thousands of clones, 57% seen once. Specimen: PBMCs, collected after 12 months of ibrutinib treatment. The receptor source for this set is a human donor with chronic lymphocytic leukemia.

J is TRBJ2-7 and V is TRBV6-6; D gene ambiguous. Between the trimmed V and J ends, which lost 5 bases and 3 bases, there was a span of 11 bases. Germline assignment: CDR1 MNHNY and CDR2 SVGAGI (reference sequence). The CDR3 runs 13 residues. CDR3: CASSAGRFYEQYV. DNA of the CDR3: TGTGCCAGCAGTGCCGGACGTTTCTACGAGCAGTACGTC.

The chain links TRBV9 to TRBJ1-3, with D possibly matching TRBD1 (5 bases). V shed 2 bases and J shed 0 bases, with 18 bases lying between them. The CDR3 spans 18 residues. Germline values: CDR1 SGDLS, CDR2 YYNGEE. The CDR3 sequence is CASSVFPDSQISGNTIYF. CDR3 nucleotide sequence: TGTGCCAGCAGCGTCTTCCCTGACAGCCAAATCTCTGGAAACACCATATATTTT. The entire variable domain, with the rest obtained from reference TRBV9 and TRBJ1-3, is as follows: DSGVTQTPKHLITATGQRVTLRCSPRSGDLSVYWYQQSLDQGLQFLIQYYNGEERAKGNILERFSAQQFPDLHSELNLSSLELGDSALYFCASSVFPDSQISGNTIYFGEGSWLTVV.

This rearrangement joins TRBV15 to TRBJ2-4; D remains ambiguous. From germline, CDR1 is LNHNV and CDR2 YYDKDF (reference sequence). CDR3 length equals 14 residues. Trimming removed 7 bases at V and 2 bases at J, with 12 bases between. DNA of the CDR3: TGTGCCACCAAACCCGACGATTCCAAAAACATTCAGTACTTC. This codes for CATKPDDSKNIQYF.

This sequence joins TRBV5-1 and TRBJ2-3; 11 bases match TRBD2. After removal of 6 bases from V and 4 bases from J, the junction contained 7 bases not matched to a gene. Germline assignment: CDR1 SGHRS and CDR2 YFSETQ. This CDR3 has 15 residues. The CDR3 DNA is TGCGCCAGCACCACGAGACTAGCGGGATCAGATACGCAGTATTTT. It yields the protein CASTTRLAGSDTQYF.

The J gene is TRBJ2-5, the V gene TRBV7-6; TRBD2 aligns across 7 bases. CDR3 length: 16 residues. Trimming at V came to 0 bases and at J to 5 bases, leaving 9 bases not matched to a gene. From germline, CDR1 is SGHVS and CDR2 FNYEAQ. CDR3 in DNA: TGTGCCAGCAGCTTAGCGTTGGGAGGGTTTATGGAGACCCAGTACTTC. It codes for CASSLALGGFMETQYF.

This clone has just a few counts. The rearrangement joins TRBV5-1 to TRBJ1-1; possible D gene TRBD1, 6 bases. The germline gives CDR1 SGHRS, CDR2 YFSETQ. The V and J ends lost 5 bases and 0 bases respectively, with 14 bases between them. The CDR3 contains 15 residues. CDR3 in amino acids: CASRYSGTMNTEAFF. In DNA, the CDR3 is TGCGCCAGCAGATATTCCGGGACAATGAACACTGAAGCTTTCTTT.

The CDR3 DNA reads TGTGCCAGTAGTATAGAGAGGAACACTGAAGCTTTCTTT. Translation: CASSIERNTEAFF. The gene calls are TRBV19 and TRBJ1-1, with D unresolved. There are 13 residues in the CDR3. Germline V gene data show CDR1 as LNHDA and CDR2 as SQIVND (reference sequence). Trimming cost V 0 bases and J 1 base, with 3 bases left between them.

The rearrangement uses TRBV2 and TRBJ1-5; no definite D call. Germline CDR1 is SNHLY and CDR2 is FYNNEI. There are 15 residues in the CDR3. The V end lost 4 bases, the J end lost 0 bases, and 10 bases lay between the germline ends. CDR3 protein: CASSASVNSNQPQHF. The DNA of the CDR3 is TGTGCCAGCAGTGCGTCCGTCAATAGCAATCAGCCCCAGCATTTT.